The 19 T cell receptor beta chains reported below all come from one sample, sequenced in a study of blood T cells in healthy people across ages. Using a J-beta primer mix together with a sample-barcoded 5' primer, a second PCR was run for roughly 6 to 11 cycles. TCRdb analysed the 5' RACE reads with MiXCR anew, one entry per CDR3 protein. The sample carries 1.5 million to 1.8 million distinct CDR3 sequences, 40% to 45% recorded once. Sequenced sample: blood. These receptors were obtained from a woman younger than 30 in good health.

The chain links TRBV7-9 to TRBJ2-3; 9 bases line up with TRBD2. CDR1 and CDR2 (germline): SEHNR, FQNEAQ (reference sequence). The ends lost 3 bases at V and 0 bases at J; junction bases unmatched: 7. This CDR3 has 17 residues. Here the CDR3 DNA reads TGTGCCAGCAGCTTTGGGAGGACTAGCGACAGCACAGATACGCAGTATTTT. The encoded protein is CASSFGRTSDSTDTQYF. The full variable domain, rest sourced from reference TRBV7-9 and TRBJ2-3, is DTGVSQNPRHKITKRGQNVTFRCDPISEHNRLYWYRQTLGQGPEFLTYFQNEAQLEKSRLLSDRFSAERPKGSFSTLEIQRTEQGDSAMYLCASSFGRTSDSTDTQYFGPGTRLTVL.

This clonotype was recorded at least ten times. The chain couples TRBV20-1 to TRBJ2-3; TRBD1 matches 8 bases. The germline CDR1 and CDR2 sequences are DFQATT and SNEGSKA (reference sequence). This CDR3 has 14 residues. The V segment lost 5 bases and the J segment 8 bases; nucleotides outside the gene matches: 12. CDR3 sequence (DNA): TGCAGTGCTCTAGAGGACAGGGAGAAGGTTACGCAGTATTTT. Amino acids: CSALEDREKVTQYF.

This clonotype has a handful of counts. The V call is TRBV7-9, the J call TRBJ2-5, with 10 bases matching TRBD1. Looked up from germline, CDR1 is SEHNR and CDR2 is FQNEAQ (reference sequence). V lost 6 bases, J lost 1 base, and 5 bases stayed unmatched. The CDR3 runs 15 residues. As DNA, the CDR3 is TGTGCCAGCAGAAGACAGGGGGCCTTCCAAGAGACCCAGTACTTC. This translates into CASRRQGAFQETQYF.

This clonotype has just a few counts. The V gene is TRBV7-3, the J gene TRBJ2-3; D unresolved. Trimming took 0 bases from V and 6 from J, leaving 10 bases between them. This CDR3 has 14 amino acids. From germline, CDR1 is SGHTA and CDR2 FQGTGA. The CDR3, as DNA: TGTGCCAGCAGCTTAACTTTACGGGCGGATACGCAGTATTTT. It yields the protein CASSLTLRADTQYF. Full variable domain (missing parts from reference TRBV7-3 and TRBJ2-3): GAGVSQTPSNKVTEKGKYVELRCDPISGHTALYWYRQSLGQGPEFLIYFQGTGAADDSGLPNDRFFAVRPEGSVSTLKIQRTERGDSAVYLCASSLTLRADTQYFGPGTRLTVL.

The J gene is TRBJ2-7, the V gene TRBV6-2 or TRBV6-3; 8 nucleotides agree with TRBD2. The CDR3 loop spans 17 amino acids. With 7 bases clipped from V and 3 bases from J, the junction kept 17 bases outside the gene matches. CDR1 is MNHEY and CDR2 is SVGEGT in the germline V gene. The CDR3 protein is CASTTIEFSGTFYEQYF. The CDR3 DNA is TGTGCCAGCACCACCATCGAATTTAGCGGGACTTTCTACGAGCAGTACTTC.

This clonotype occurred many times. V gene TRBV5-1 combines with J gene TRBJ1-4; D is undetermined. Germline CDR1 and CDR2: SGHRS and YFSETQ. The germline V and J ends were trimmed by 4 bases and 0 bases, with 10 bases remaining between them. The CDR3 loop spans 15 amino acids. In nucleotides, the CDR3 is TGCGCCAGCAGCACTACTGGGGCAACTAATGAAAAACTGTTTTTT. The encoded protein is CASSTTGATNEKLFF. Full variable domain (rest looked up from reference TRBV5-1 and TRBJ1-4): KAGVTQTPRYLIKTRGQQVTLSCSPISGHRSVSWYQQTPGQGLQFLFEYFSETQRNKGNFPGRFSGRQFSNSRSEMNVSTLELGDSALYLCASSTTGATNEKLFFGSGTQLSVL.

About this clonotype itself: The germline gene is not matched at one end of the junction; a read error may be the cause. The CDR3 loop is CASSQAAANTEAFF. CDR3 DNA sequence: TGCGCCAGTAGCCAAGCGGCTGCGAACACTGAAGCTTTCTTT. The V gene is TRBV4-1, the J gene TRBJ1-1; no definite D call. Per the germline V gene, CDR1 is MGHRA and CDR2 is YSYEKL. The CDR3 runs 14 residues.

This clonotype was counted between two and nine times. The genes are TRBV12-3 or TRBV12-4 and TRBJ1-6, with D perhaps matching TRBD1 (5 bases). This CDR3 is 15 amino acids long. V was trimmed by 6 bases and J by 13 bases, leaving 22 bases between them. The CDR3 nucleotides are TGTGCCAGCAGATTTTCGGGACGGACTATGATGCCCCTCCACTTT. Its translation: CASRFSGRTMMPLHF.

The V call is TRBV2, the J call TRBJ2-7; 9 bases agree with TRBD1. The junction had 6 bases not matched to a gene; V was cut back by 8 bases and J by 1 base. This CDR3 region has 14 residues. Germline CDR1 SNHLY, CDR2 FYNNEI. The CDR3 sequence: CASHRGLPSYEQYF. The CDR3, as DNA: TGTGCCAGCCACAGGGGGCTTCCTTCCTACGAGCAGTACTTC.

This rearrangement joins TRBV14 to TRBJ2-4; 9 bases map to TRBD1. Gene TRBJ2-7 matches the end of the DNA better, so the J call may be wrong. The germline CDR1 and CDR2 sequences are SGHDN and FVKESK. CDR3 length: 15 amino acids. The CDR3 region has the DNA TGTGCCAGCAGCGAAGGTCCGGACAGGGGATACGAGCAGTACTTC. This encodes CASSEGPDRGYEQYF.

The chain uses TRBV6-5 and TRBJ1-4; the D is unclear. This CDR3 contains 15 residues. V was trimmed by 1 base and J by 7 bases, leaving 13 bases between them. Germline V gene data show CDR1 as MNHEY and CDR2 as SVGAGI. The DNA for the CDR3 is TGTGCCAGCAGTTACTTCCCGGACCGAGTTGAAAAACTGTTTTTT. Protein: CASSYFPDRVEKLFF.

This clonotype was observed a handful of times. V usage is TRBV27 and J usage is TRBJ2-1; D is unresolved. Germline loops: CDR1 MNHEY, CDR2 SMNVEV (reference sequence). The CDR3 has 15 residues. The V and J ends lost 7 bases and 0 bases respectively, with 13 bases between them. CDR3 coding DNA: TGTGCCAGCATGGCAGTCTGGAGCTCCTACAATGAGCAGTTCTTC. It encodes CASMAVWSSYNEQFF.

This clonotype was recorded a few times. The V and J genes are TRBV18 and TRBJ2-5, with D perhaps TRBD2 (5 bases). V lost 2 bases and J 2 bases, leaving 9 bases between the germline ends. CDR3 length: 14 amino acids. Germline-derived CDR1 and CDR2 are KGHSH and LQKENI. Written as DNA, the CDR3 is TGTGCCAGCTCACCAGCGGGCCGGCAAGAGACCCAGTACTTC. Protein product: CASSPAGRQETQYF.

The chain uses TRBV5-1 and TRBJ2-1, with TRBD2 matching 10 bases. V gave up 4 bases and J gave up 10 bases; unmatched junction bases: 23. The CDR3 contains 19 residues. Per germline, CDR1 SGHRS and CDR2 YFSETQ. The CDR3 sequence is CASSPRPSGSSINSYEQFF. CDR3 in DNA: TGCGCCAGCAGCCCGCGGCCTAGCGGGAGTTCGATTAACTCCTACGAGCAGTTCTTC.

The V and J genes are TRBV4-3 and TRBJ2-1; 15 bases align to TRBD2. V dropped 1 base and J dropped 1; count of bases not matched to a gene: 11. CDR3 size: 21 residues. Germline CDR1 reads LGHNA; CDR2 reads YSLEER. CDR3 loop: CASSQVSPGLAGGKSYNEQFF. DNA for the CDR3: TGCGCCAGCAGCCAAGTCAGTCCGGGACTAGCGGGGGGAAAATCCTACAATGAGCAGTTCTTC.

Turning to this clonotype: Compared with germline, one end of the junction differs, possibly owing to a read error. V is TRBV20-1 and J is TRBJ1-3; 8 bases match TRBD1. Germline CDR1 DFQATT, CDR2 SNEGSKA (reference sequence). The CDR3 has 15 residues. CDR3 nucleotides: TGCAGTACTAGAAACACCAGGGGGCCGGGAAACACCATATATTTT. Translation: CSTRNTRGPGNTIYF.

The chain joins TRBV12-3 or TRBV12-4 to TRBJ2-2, with D perhaps matching TRBD2 (5 bases). V was pared by 3 bases and J by 3 bases, with 8 bases between. This CDR3 contains 14 residues. This CDR3 is CASSFSGYTGELFF. The CDR3 nucleotides are TGTGCCAGCAGTTTCTCGGGATACACCGGGGAGCTGTTTTTT.

The chain uses TRBV4-1 and TRBJ1-6; weak D call: TRBD1 (5 bases). CDR3 length equals 15 residues. Trimming took off 2 bases at V and 8 bases at J, with 13 bases between the two ends. CDR1 is MGHRA, CDR2 YSYEKL, per germline. DNA for the CDR3: TGCGCCAGCAGCCAATTCCAGGGATCGGATTCACCCCTCCACTTT. This encodes CASSQFQGSDSPLHF.

The gene calls are TRBV7-8 and TRBJ2-1; D gene ambiguous. CDR3 size: 13 residues. V lost 1 base to trimming and J lost 8 bases, with 9 bases between them. From germline, CDR1 is SGHVS and CDR2 FQNEAQ. The CDR3 nucleotides read TGTGCCAGCAGCTTAGATCGGAGCTATGAGCAGTTCTTC. Amino acids: CASSLDRSYEQFF.